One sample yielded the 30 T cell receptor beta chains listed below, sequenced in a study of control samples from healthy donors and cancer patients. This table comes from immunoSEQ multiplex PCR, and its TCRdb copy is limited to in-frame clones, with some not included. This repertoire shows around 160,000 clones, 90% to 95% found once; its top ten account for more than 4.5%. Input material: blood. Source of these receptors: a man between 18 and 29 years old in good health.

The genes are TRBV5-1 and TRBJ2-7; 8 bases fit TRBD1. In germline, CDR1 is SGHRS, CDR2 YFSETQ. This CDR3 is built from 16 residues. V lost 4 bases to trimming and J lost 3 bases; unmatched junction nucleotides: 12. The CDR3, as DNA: TGCGCCAGCAGCCCGCAAGATTTCGACAGGGGCTACGAGCAGTACTTC. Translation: CASSPQDFDRGYEQYF.

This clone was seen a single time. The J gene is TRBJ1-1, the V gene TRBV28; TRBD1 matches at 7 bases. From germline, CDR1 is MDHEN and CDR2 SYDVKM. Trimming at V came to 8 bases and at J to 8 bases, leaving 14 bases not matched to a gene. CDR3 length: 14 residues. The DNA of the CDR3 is TGTGCCAGCCTTACTGACAGGGAAATTTCCGAAGCTTTCTTT. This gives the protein CASLTDREISEAFF.

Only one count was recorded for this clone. Here the CDR3 reads CASSFRPENTEAFF. CDR3 coding DNA: TGCGCCAGCAGTTTCAGACCGGAAAACACTGAAGCTTTCTTT. This chain connects TRBV5-1 to TRBJ1-1, with D unresolved. V was cut by 5 bases and J by 2 bases, with 13 bases left in between. The germline gives CDR1 SGHRS, CDR2 YFSETQ. This CDR3 comprises 14 residues.

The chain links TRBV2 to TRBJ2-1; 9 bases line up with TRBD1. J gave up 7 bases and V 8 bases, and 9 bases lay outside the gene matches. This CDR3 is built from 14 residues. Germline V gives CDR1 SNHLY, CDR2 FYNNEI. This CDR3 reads CASGGTGSWNEQFF. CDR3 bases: TGTGCCAGCGGGGGGACAGGGTCTTGGAATGAGCAGTTCTTC. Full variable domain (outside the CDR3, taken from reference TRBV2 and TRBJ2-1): EPEVTQTPSHQVTQMGQEVILRCVPISNHLYFYWYRQILGQKVEFLVSFYNNEISEKSEIFDDQFSVERPDGSNFTLKIRSTKLEDSAMYFCASGGTGSWNEQFFGPGTRLTVL.

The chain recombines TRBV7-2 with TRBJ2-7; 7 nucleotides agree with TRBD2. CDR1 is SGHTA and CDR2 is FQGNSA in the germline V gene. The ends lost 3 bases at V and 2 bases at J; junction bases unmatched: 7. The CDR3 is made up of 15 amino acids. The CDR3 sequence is CASSFPLAEAYEQYF. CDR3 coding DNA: TGTGCCAGCAGCTTCCCTCTAGCGGAGGCCTACGAGCAGTACTTC.

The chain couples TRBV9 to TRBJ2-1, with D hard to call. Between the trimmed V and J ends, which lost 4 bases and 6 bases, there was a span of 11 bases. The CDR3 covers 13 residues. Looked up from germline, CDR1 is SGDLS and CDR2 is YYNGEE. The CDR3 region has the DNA TGTGCCAGCAGCCCTGCTCCTTTCAATGAGCAGTTCTTC. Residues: CASSPAPFNEQFF. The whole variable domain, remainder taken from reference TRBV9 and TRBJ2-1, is DSGVTQTPKHLITATGQRVTLRCSPRSGDLSVYWYQQSLDQGLQFLIQYYNGEERAKGNILERFSAQQFPDLHSELNLSSLELGDSALYFCASSPAPFNEQFFGPGTRLTVL.

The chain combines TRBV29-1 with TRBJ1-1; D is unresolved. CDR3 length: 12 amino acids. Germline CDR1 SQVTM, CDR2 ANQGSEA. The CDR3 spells CTSNIGDTEAFF. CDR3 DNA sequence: TGCACTAGTAATATCGGGGACACTGAAGCTTTCTTT.

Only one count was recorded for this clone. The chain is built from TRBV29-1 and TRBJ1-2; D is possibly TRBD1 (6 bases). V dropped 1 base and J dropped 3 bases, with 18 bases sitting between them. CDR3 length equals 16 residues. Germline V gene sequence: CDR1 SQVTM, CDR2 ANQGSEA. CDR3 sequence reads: CSVEGLHRGQDYGYTF. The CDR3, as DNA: TGCAGCGTTGAAGGTCTACATCGGGGGCAAGACTATGGCTACACCTTC.

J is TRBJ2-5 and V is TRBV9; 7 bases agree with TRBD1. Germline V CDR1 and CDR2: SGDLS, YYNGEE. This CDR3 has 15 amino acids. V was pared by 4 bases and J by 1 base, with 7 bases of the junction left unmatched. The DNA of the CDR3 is TGTGCCAGCAGCTCCGGGACAGTGGTCCAAGAGACCCAGTACTTC. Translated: CASSSGTVVQETQYF.

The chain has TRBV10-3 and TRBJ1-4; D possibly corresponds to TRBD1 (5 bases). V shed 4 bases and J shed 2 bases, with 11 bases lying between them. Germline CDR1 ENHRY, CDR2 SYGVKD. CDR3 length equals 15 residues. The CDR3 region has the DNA TGTGCCATCAGTGGGGCCCCAGGGACTAATGAAAAACTGTTTTTT. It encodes CAISGAPGTNEKLFF.

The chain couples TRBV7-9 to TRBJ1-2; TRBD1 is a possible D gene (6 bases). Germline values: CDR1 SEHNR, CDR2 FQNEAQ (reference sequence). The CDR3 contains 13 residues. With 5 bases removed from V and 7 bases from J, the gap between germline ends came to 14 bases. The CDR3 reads CASSVGHLSGYTF. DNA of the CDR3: TGTGCCAGCAGCGTGGGACATCTGAGTGGCTACACCTTC.

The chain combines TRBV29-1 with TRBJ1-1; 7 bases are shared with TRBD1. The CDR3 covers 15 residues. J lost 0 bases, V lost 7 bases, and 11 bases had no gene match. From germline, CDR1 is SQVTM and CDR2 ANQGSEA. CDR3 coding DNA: TGCAGCGCCCGACAGTCAGGGGGGATGAACACTGAAGCTTTCTTT. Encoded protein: CSARQSGGMNTEAFF.

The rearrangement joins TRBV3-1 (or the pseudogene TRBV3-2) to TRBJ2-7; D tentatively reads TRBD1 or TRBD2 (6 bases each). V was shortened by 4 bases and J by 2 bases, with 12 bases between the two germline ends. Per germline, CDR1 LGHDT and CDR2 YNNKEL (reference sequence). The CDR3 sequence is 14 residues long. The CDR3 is CASSRPGAAYEQYF. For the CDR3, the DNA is TGTGCCAGCAGCCGCCCGGGGGCAGCCTACGAGCAGTACTTC.

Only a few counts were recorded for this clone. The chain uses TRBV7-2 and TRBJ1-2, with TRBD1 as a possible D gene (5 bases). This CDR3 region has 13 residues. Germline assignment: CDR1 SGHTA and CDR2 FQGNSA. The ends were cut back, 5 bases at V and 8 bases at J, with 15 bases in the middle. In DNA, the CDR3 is TGTGCCAGCAGCCCATTTTCAGGGTACGGCTACACCTTC. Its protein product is CASSPFSGYGYTF.

The CDR3 DNA reads TGTGCCAGCAGCGCCTTAAAGGACCCGGGACTAGCGGGGGCGCCCAGGACCCAGTACTTC. Amino acid sequence: CASSALKDPGLAGAPRTQYF. The chain is built from TRBV9 and TRBJ2-5; TRBD2 matches 14 bases. J gave up 7 bases and V 3 bases, and 20 bases lay outside the gene matches. Germline CDR1 SGDLS, CDR2 YYNGEE. The CDR3 has 20 residues.

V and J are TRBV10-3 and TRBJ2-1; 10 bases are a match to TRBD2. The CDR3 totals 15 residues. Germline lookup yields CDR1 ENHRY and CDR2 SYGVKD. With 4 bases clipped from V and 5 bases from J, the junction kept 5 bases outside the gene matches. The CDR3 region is CAISVTSGTNNEQFF. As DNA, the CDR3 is TGTGCCATCAGTGTCACTAGCGGGACCAACAATGAGCAGTTCTTC.

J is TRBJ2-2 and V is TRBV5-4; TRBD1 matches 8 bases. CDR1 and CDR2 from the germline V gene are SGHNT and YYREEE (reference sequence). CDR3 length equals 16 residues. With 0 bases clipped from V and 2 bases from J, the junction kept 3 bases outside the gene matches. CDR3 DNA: TGTGCCAGCAGCTTGGCCCAGGGGGCAAACACCGGGGAGCTGTTTTTT. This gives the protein CASSLAQGANTGELFF.

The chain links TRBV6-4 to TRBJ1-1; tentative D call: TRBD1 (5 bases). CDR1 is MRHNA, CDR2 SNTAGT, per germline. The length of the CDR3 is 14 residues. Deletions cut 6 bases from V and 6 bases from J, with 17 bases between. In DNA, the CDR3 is TGTGCCAGCAGAATTATACCGGGACCTCCTGAAGCTTTCTTT. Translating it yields CASRIIPGPPEAFF.

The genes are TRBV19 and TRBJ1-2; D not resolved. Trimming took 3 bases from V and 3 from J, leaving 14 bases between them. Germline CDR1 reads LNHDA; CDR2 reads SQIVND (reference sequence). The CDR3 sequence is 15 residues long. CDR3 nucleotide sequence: TGTGCCAGTAGTATGGGGAAGAATACCCACTATGGCTACACCTTC. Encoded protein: CASSMGKNTHYGYTF.

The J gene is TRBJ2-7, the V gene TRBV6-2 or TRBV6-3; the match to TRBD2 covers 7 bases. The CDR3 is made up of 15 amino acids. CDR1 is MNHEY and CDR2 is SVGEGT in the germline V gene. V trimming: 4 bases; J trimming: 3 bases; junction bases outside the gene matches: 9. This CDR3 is CASSSPHGRFYEQYF. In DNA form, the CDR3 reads TGTGCCAGCAGTTCCCCGCACGGGAGGTTCTACGAGCAGTACTTC.

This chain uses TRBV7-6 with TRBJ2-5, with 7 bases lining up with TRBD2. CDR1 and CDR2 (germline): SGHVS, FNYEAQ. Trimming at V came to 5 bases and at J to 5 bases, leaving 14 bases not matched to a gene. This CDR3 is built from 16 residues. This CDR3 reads CASSPIAGPAGETQYF. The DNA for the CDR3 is TGTGCCAGCAGCCCGATAGCGGGCCCTGCGGGTGAGACCCAGTACTTC.

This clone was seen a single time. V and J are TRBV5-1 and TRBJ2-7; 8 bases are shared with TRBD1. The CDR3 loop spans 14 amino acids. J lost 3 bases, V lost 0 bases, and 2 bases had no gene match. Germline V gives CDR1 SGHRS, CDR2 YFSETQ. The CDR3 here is CASSLGQGFYEQYF. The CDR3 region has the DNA TGCGCCAGCAGCTTGGGACAGGGGTTCTACGAGCAGTACTTC.

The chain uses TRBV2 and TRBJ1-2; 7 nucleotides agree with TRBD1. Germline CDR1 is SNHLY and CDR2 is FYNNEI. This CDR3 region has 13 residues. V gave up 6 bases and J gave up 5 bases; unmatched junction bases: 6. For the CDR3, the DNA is TGTGCCAGCAGGGGGGACAGTCAATATGGCTACACCTTC. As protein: CASRGDSQYGYTF. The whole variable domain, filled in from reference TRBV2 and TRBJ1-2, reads EPEVTQTPSHQVTQMGQEVILRCVPISNHLYFYWYRQILGQKVEFLVSFYNNEISEKSEIFDDQFSVERPDGSNFTLKIRSTKLEDSAMYFCASRGDSQYGYTFGSGTRLTVV.

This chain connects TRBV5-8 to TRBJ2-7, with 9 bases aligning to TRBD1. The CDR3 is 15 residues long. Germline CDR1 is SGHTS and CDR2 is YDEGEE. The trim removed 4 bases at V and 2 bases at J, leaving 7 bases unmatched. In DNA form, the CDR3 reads TGTGCCAGCAGCACCGAACAGGGGGCCCCCTACGAGCAGTACTTC. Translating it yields CASSTEQGAPYEQYF.

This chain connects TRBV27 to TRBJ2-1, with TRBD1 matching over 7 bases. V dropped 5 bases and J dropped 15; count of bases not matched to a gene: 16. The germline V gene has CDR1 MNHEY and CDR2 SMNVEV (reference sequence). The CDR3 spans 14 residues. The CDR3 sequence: CASSLLGGRDSGFF. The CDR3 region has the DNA TGTGCCAGCAGTCTTCTCGGTGGAAGGGACAGCGGGTTCTTC.

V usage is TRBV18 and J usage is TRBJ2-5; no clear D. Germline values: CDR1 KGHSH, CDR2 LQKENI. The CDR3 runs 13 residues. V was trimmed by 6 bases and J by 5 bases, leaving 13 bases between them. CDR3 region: CASSPDNRETQYF. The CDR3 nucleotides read TGTGCCAGCTCCCCCGACAATCGGGAGACCCAGTACTTC.

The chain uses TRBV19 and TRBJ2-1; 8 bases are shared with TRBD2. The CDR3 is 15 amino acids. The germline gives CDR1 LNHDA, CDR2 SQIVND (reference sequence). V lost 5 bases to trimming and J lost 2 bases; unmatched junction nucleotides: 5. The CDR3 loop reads CASSPSGSPYNEQFF. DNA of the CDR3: TGTGCCAGTAGTCCAAGCGGGAGTCCCTACAATGAGCAGTTCTTC.

The CDR3 DNA reads as TGTGCCAGCAGTCCTTACCTCCGGGGGGGTTACAATGAGCAGTTCTTC. The encoded protein is CASSPYLRGGYNEQFF. The chain recombines TRBV28 with TRBJ2-1, with 8 bases aligning to TRBD2. With V trimmed by 5 bases and J by 4 bases, 10 bases remained unmatched. This CDR3 is built from 16 residues. CDR1 is MDHEN and CDR2 is SYDVKM in the germline V gene.

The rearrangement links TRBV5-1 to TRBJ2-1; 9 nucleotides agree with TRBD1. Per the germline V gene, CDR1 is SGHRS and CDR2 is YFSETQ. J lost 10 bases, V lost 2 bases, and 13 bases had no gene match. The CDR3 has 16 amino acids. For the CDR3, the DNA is TGCGCCAGCAGCTTCCGGGACAGGGTTATCTGGGAAGAGCAGTTCTTC. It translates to CASSFRDRVIWEEQFF.

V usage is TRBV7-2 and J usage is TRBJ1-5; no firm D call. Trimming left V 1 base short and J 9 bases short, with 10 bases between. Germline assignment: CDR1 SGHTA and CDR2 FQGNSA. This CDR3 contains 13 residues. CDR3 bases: TGTGCCAGCAGCTTAGGGGATGAGGGGCCCCAGCATTTT. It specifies CASSLGDEGPQHF. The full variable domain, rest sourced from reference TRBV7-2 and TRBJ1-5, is GAGVSQSPSNKVTEKGKDVELRCDPISGHTALYWYRQSLGQGLEFLIYFQGNSAPDKSGLPSDRFSAERTGGSVSTLTIQRTQQEDSAVYLCASSLGDEGPQHFGDGTRLSIL.